Below are 21 T cell receptor beta chains sequenced from a single sample in a study of shared clonotypes between healthy human individuals. Only in-frame clones appear in the TCRdb table, and some are missing; sequencing was by immunoSEQ multiplex PCR. Here the sample spans around 980,000 clones, about four fifths being singletons. What was sequenced was memory CD4+ T cells from PBMCs. Noted subset: CD45RA-negative fraction. These receptors came from a man between 18 and 35 years old in good health. Some clones in this sample may be carry-over from other donors' samples.

The V and J genes are TRBV20-1 and TRBJ1-2; D remains ambiguous. The germline V gene encodes CDR1 DFQATT and CDR2 SNEGSKA (reference sequence). The CDR3 consists of 11 residues. The CDR3 nucleotides are TGCACCGGGTCCGGGGACTATGGCTACACCTTC. It is translated as CTGSGDYGYTF.

This clone was seen more than once but under ten times. The chain has TRBV6-4 and TRBJ1-2, with D tentatively TRBD1 (6 bases). Germline CDR1 is MRHNA and CDR2 is SNTAGT. Trimming stripped 2 bases from V and 6 bases from J, with 22 bases between. The CDR3 extends over 17 amino acids. The chain's CDR3 is CASSDRPGDGSSDGYTF. The CDR3 nucleotides are TGTGCCAGCAGTGACAGGCCAGGGGATGGAAGTAGCGATGGCTACACCTTC.

The rearrangement links TRBV15 to TRBJ1-3; the match to TRBD1 covers 8 bases. In germline, CDR1 is LNHNV, CDR2 YYDKDF (reference sequence). This CDR3 has 15 residues. V trimming: 1 base; J trimming: 4 bases; junction bases outside the gene matches: 3. CDR3 coding DNA: TGTGCCACCAGCAGAGTCAGGGACAGGGGAAACACCATATATTTT. It codes for CATSRVRDRGNTIYF. Full variable domain (rest looked up from reference TRBV15 and TRBJ1-3): DAMVIQNPRYQVTQFGKPVTLSCSQTLNHNVMYWYQQKSSQAPKLLFHYYDKDFNNEADTPDNFQSRRPNTSFCFLDIRSPGLGDTAMYLCATSRVRDRGNTIYFGEGSWLTVV.

The V and J genes are TRBV27 and TRBJ1-3; D perhaps matches TRBD1 (5 bases). Trimming removed 6 bases from V and 0 bases from J, with 9 bases in between. The CDR3 totals 14 residues. Germline CDR1 and CDR2: MNHEY and SMNVEV (reference sequence). The CDR3 DNA sequence: TGTGCCAGCAGGAAGGGGAGCTCTGGAAACACCATATATTTT. Its protein product is CASRKGSSGNTIYF.

This clone has only one observation. The chain is built from TRBV21-1 and TRBJ1-4. TRBV21-1 is annotated as a pseudogene. This CDR3 is 14 amino acids long. CDR3 protein: CASRVKRSNEKLFF. CDR3 coding DNA: TGTGCCAGCAGGGTAAAACGGAGTAATGAAAAACTGTTTTTT.

This rearrangement joins TRBV7-6 to TRBJ2-7; D call uncertain. This CDR3 comprises 12 residues. Trimming pared 4 bases from V and 3 bases from J, leaving 7 bases between. Germline lookup yields CDR1 SGHVS and CDR2 FNYEAQ. As DNA, the CDR3 is TGTGCCAGCAGCTCCTCCATCTACGAGCAGTACTTC. This encodes CASSSSIYEQYF. Full variable domain (rest looked up from reference TRBV7-6 and TRBJ2-7): GAGVSQSPRYKVTKRGQDVALRCDPISGHVSLYWYRQALGQGPEFLTYFNYEAQQDKSGLPNDRFSAERPEGSISTLTIQRTEQRDSAMYRCASSSSIYEQYFGPGTRLTVT.

This clone is a singleton in its sample. Mismatch with germline at one junction end may stem from a read error. The rearrangement links TRBV9 to TRBJ2-5; TRBD2 is a possible D gene (5 bases). From germline, CDR1 is SGDLS and CDR2 YYNGEE. The CDR3 length is 15 residues. DNA for the CDR3: TGTGCCAGCAGCGGGACTCCTGTTGAACAAGGGACCCAGTACTTC. Protein: CASSGTPVEQGTQYF.

The chain carries TRBV6-5 and TRBJ2-7; 9 bases match TRBD1. The ends lost 6 bases at V and 6 bases at J; junction bases unmatched: 12. The germline V gene has CDR1 MNHEY and CDR2 SVGAGI. The CDR3 has 15 residues. The CDR3 DNA reads as TGTGCCAGCAGCCGGGACAGGGAGTATAGAGGCGAGCAGTACTTC. It is translated as CASSRDREYRGEQYF.

This chain links TRBV9 with TRBJ2-1; 9 bases map to TRBD2. Germline V CDR1 and CDR2: SGDLS, YYNGEE. The J segment lost 4 bases and the V segment lost 0 bases, leaving 5 bases of the junction unmatched. There are 16 residues in the CDR3. The CDR3 loop is CASSVEPSGVYNEQFF. The CDR3, as DNA: TGTGCCAGCAGCGTAGAGCCTAGCGGGGTATACAATGAGCAGTTCTTC.

The CDR3 spells CAAGGAGTEAFF. In DNA, the CDR3 is TGTGCCGCGGGGGGCGCGGGGACTGAAGCTTTCTTT. The V gene is TRBV6-1, the J gene TRBJ1-1; perhaps TRBD1 as D (6 bases). CDR3 length: 12 residues. In germline, CDR1 is MNHNS, CDR2 SASEGT. V lost 11 bases and J 5 bases, leaving 15 bases between the germline ends.

This chain uses TRBV5-1 with TRBJ1-3; 7 bases match TRBD1. J gave up 9 bases and V 3 bases, and 9 bases lay outside the gene matches. From germline, CDR1 is SGHRS and CDR2 YFSETQ. The CDR3 consists of 14 residues. The CDR3 bases are TGCGCCAGCAGCTCAGACAGGGCCTGGGGCACCATATATTTT. Its protein is CASSSDRAWGTIYF.

The rearrangement joins TRBV15 to TRBJ2-3; 9 bases are shared with TRBD2. Trimming took 4 bases from V and 0 from J; bases not matched to a gene: 11. CDR3 length equals 18 residues. Germline CDR1 reads LNHNV; CDR2 reads YYDKDF (reference sequence). The CDR3 nucleotides are TGTGCCACCAGCAAAGTTGGCCCTAGCGGGGATAGCACAGATACGCAGTATTTT. This sequence encodes CATSKVGPSGDSTDTQYF. Filled out from reference TRBV15 and TRBJ2-3, the complete variable domain reads DAMVIQNPRYQVTQFGKPVTLSCSQTLNHNVMYWYQQKSSQAPKLLFHYYDKDFNNEADTPDNFQSRRPNTSFCFLDIRSPGLGDTAMYLCATSKVGPSGDSTDTQYFGPGTRLTVL.

This clone was recorded once. The chain links TRBV19 to TRBJ1-1; TRBD1 matches at 9 bases. The CDR3 spans 14 residues. V dropped 5 bases and J dropped 5; count of bases not matched to a gene: 6. Germline V gives CDR1 LNHDA, CDR2 SQIVND (reference sequence). The CDR3 loop reads CASSVDRGSTEAFF. The CDR3, as DNA: TGTGCCAGTAGTGTCGACAGGGGGTCAACTGAAGCTTTCTTT.

The chain joins TRBV2 to TRBJ2-2, with unresolved D. The germline gives CDR1 SNHLY, CDR2 FYNNEI. The CDR3 is 14 amino acids. V dropped 4 bases and J dropped 8 bases, with 14 bases sitting between them. The CDR3 here is CASSGWYGAGELFF. CDR3 in DNA: TGTGCCAGCAGTGGATGGTACGGAGCGGGGGAGCTGTTTTTT.

This chain connects TRBV7-3 to TRBJ2-6; D uncertain. Looked up from germline, CDR1 is SGHTA and CDR2 is FQGTGA. The CDR3 consists of 13 residues. V gave up 5 bases and J gave up 4 bases, with 6 bases separating them. Here the CDR3 reads CASSHVGANVLTF. In nucleotides, the CDR3 is TGTGCCAGCAGCCACGTAGGGGCCAACGTCCTGACTTTC.

The chain has TRBV25-1 and TRBJ1-2; D ambiguous. CDR3 length: 12 amino acids. The V and J ends lost 6 bases and 2 bases respectively, with 7 bases between them. CDR1 is MGHDK, CDR2 SYGVNS, per germline. DNA for the CDR3: TGTGCCAGCAGGTCTAACAACTATGGCTACACCTTC. This codes for CASRSNNYGYTF.

V is TRBV27 and J is TRBJ1-6; D is possibly TRBD1 (5 bases). The CDR3 spans 14 residues. V was clipped by 4 bases and J by 7 bases, with 11 bases between them. The germline gives CDR1 MNHEY, CDR2 SMNVEV (reference sequence). DNA for the CDR3: TGTGCCAGCAGTTCACTGACAGTGAATTCACCCCTCCACTTT. Protein: CASSSLTVNSPLHF.

The CDR3 DNA is TGCAGCGTTGTCGGGCAGGCGAACACTGAAGCTTTCTTT. This codes for CSVVGQANTEAFF. V is TRBV29-1 and J is TRBJ1-1; D remains unclear. CDR3 size: 13 residues. The germline gives CDR1 SQVTM, CDR2 ANQGSEA. V lost 4 bases and J lost 1, with 10 bases in between.

The chain joins TRBV5-3 to TRBJ1-2; TRBD1 matches at 12 bases. TRBV5-3 has ORF status, its function being uncertain. Losses at the gene ends were 0 bases for V and 3 bases for J; bases not matched to a gene: 6. The CDR3 is 17 amino acids. Written as DNA, the CDR3 is TGTGCCAGAAGCTTGGTCCGGGACAGGGGGCGGCACTATGGCTACACCTTC. Its translation: CARSLVRDRGRHYGYTF.

This sequence joins TRBV28 and TRBJ1-2; D gene uncertain. Trimming removed 5 bases from V and 4 bases from J, with 14 bases in between. From germline, CDR1 is MDHEN and CDR2 SYDVKM. This CDR3 is built from 14 residues. The CDR3 bases are TGTGCCAGCAGTACACTTCCACTCGCCTATGGCTACACCTTC. Its translation: CASSTLPLAYGYTF.

The chain recombines TRBV30 with TRBJ1-3; TRBD1 is a possible D gene (6 bases). V shed 0 bases and J shed 14 bases, with 23 bases lying between them. The germline V gene encodes CDR1 GTSNPN and CDR2 SVGIG (reference sequence). The CDR3 extends over 15 amino acids. The CDR3 loop is CAWSVFMDRTRVLYF. The CDR3 DNA sequence: TGTGCCTGGAGTGTTTTTATGGACAGAACGCGAGTCTTATATTTT.